This T cell receptor (beta chain) was captured by sequencing in a study of blood T cell repertoires in COVID-19 (dated by TCRdb to 2018 to 2020). Turning to the overall study: Collaborator samples came from the United States, Italy and Spain and covered acute and convalescent phases of COVID-19. A de-identified subject ID, COVID-19 status, age in years and sex were almost always included in the sample metadata. Samples came from the ongoing ImmuneRACE study (first 160 participants) plus 1,254 subjects from 6 global collaborators. The repertoires were released in a freely available public database meant as a resource for research on the immune response to SARS-CoV-2. Deeply sampled blood TCRbeta repertoires from subjects exposed to, actively infected with, or recovered from COVID-19 were included in the dataset. The prospective study material was composed of cDNA or gDNA derived from T cells, B-cell-depleted T cells, or PBMCs. HLA class I and class II types, where available, came from metadata supplied by the sample provider rather than from assay-based typing. Study-wide conclusions, independent of this receptor: The amount of clinical and demographic metadata varied by source and participant and was provided uncurated.

The immunoSEQ Assay, a bias-controlled multiplex PCR, was used to amplify TCRbeta CDR3 regions from genomic DNA. Turning to the authors' computational methods: Within the assay, amplification of reference gene primers was used to estimate how many nucleated cells each sample contained. To quantify the absolute abundance of each unique TCRbeta CDR3 rearrangement, sequence reads were collapsed and filtered. For each sample, productive Simpson clonality was calculated by taking the square root of Simpson's diversity index across productive rearrangements. The clones in this table, taken by TCRdb from immuneACCESS, are in-frame only. Not every clone is retained; where verified, under half of the shortfall comes from an unresolved V gene, and the cause of the rest is unknown. Clonal size and the V and J genes are those of that table, whereas D and trimming came from the DNA. Counted in this sample were over 85,000 clones; roughly 84% of them appeared once. 4.5% to 5% of the sample is in the top ten clones.

As to this clone: Its recognized antigen is unknown. Nothing much larger sits one base from this clone, and base qualities are not available.

V trim: 6 bases; J trim: 8 bases; unmatched bases: 13. Reading from cysteine to phenylalanine, the CDR3 counts 15 amino acids. Kept here is only the CDR3 DNA, which spans 45 bases and is read in frame from base 1. Based on the germline V gene, the CDR1 and CDR2 sequences are KGHSH and LQKENI. The collaborating institutions used their own protocols to collect whole blood in K2EDTA tubes. For TCRbeta analysis, collaborator samples were shipped as frozen whole blood, as isolated PBMCs, or as DNA extracted from either sample type. The rearranged segments are TRBV18 and TRBJ2-3; 8 junctional bases match TRBD2. What was sequenced was peripheral blood. This TCR came from a woman of 80 years or more with acute or convalescent COVID-19. In nucleotides, the sequence is TGTGCCAGCTCTAACCCGGGACTAGGATCTTCTACGCAGTATTTT. Its translation reads: CASSNPGLGSSTQYF.